The next 25 T cell receptor beta chains were all read from a single sample in a study of blood T cell repertoires in COVID-19. Generated by immunoSEQ multiplex PCR, the TCRdb table keeps only in-frame clones and is missing some. The table has roughly 100,000 clones, roughly 82% seen once. The sample taken for sequencing was peripheral blood. These receptors originate from a human donor in a cohort sampled during active COVID-19.

V gene TRBV7-3 combines with J gene TRBJ2-2, with a possible D match to TRBD1 (6 bases). In germline, CDR1 is SGHTA, CDR2 FQGTGA. Trimming removed 5 bases at V and 5 bases at J, with 15 bases between. The CDR3 is 15 residues long. The DNA of the CDR3 is TGTGCCAGCAGCCGCGACAGGCCGCCAACCGGGGAGCTGTTTTTT. As protein: CASSRDRPPTGELFF.

The CDR3 reads CASSSWRGNEQFF. The CDR3 nucleotides are TGTGCCAGCAGCTCATGGAGGGGAAATGAGCAGTTCTTC. This chain uses TRBV5-5 with TRBJ2-1; maybe TRBD2 (6 bases). Germline values: CDR1 SGHKS, CDR2 YYEKEE (reference sequence). CDR3 length equals 13 residues. V was pared by 3 bases and J by 7 bases, with 11 bases between.

V gene TRBV28 combines with J gene TRBJ1-1; tentative D call: TRBD1 (5 bases). The germline V and J ends were trimmed by 1 base and 1 base, with 10 bases remaining between them. In germline, CDR1 is MDHEN, CDR2 SYDVKM. This CDR3 spans 15 amino acids. CDR3 in amino acids: CASSLSDRRNTEAFF. The CDR3 coding sequence is TGTGCCAGCAGTTTATCTGACAGACGGAACACTGAAGCTTTCTTT.

V is TRBV5-1 and J is TRBJ1-2, with a weak D call TRBD1 (6 bases). The germline V gene encodes CDR1 SGHRS and CDR2 YFSETQ. V lost 0 bases, J lost 6 bases, and 18 bases lay in between. The CDR3 sequence is 16 residues long. The CDR3 sequence is CASSLVAGGPGHGYTF. CDR3 nucleotide sequence: TGCGCCAGCAGCTTGGTTGCGGGGGGCCCAGGGCATGGCTACACCTTC.

This clone occurred once. The V and J genes are TRBV7-9 and TRBJ1-1, with D perhaps TRBD1 (5 bases). The length of the CDR3 is 15 residues. V lost 5 bases and J 0 bases, leaving 13 bases between the germline ends. CDR1 is SEHNR, CDR2 FQNEAQ, per germline (reference sequence). CDR3 nucleotides: TGTGCCAGCAGCCCCAGGGCGGCGATGAACACTGAAGCTTTCTTT. Its protein product is CASSPRAAMNTEAFF.

This chain connects TRBV10-3 to TRBJ2-2; no definite D call. Germline loops: CDR1 ENHRY, CDR2 SYGVKD. The CDR3 has 17 amino acids. V was clipped by 0 bases and J by 4 bases, with 15 bases between them. DNA of the CDR3: TGTGCCATCAGTGAGTCGGCAGCTGGGCCAGGCACCGGGGAGCTGTTTTTT. This sequence encodes CAISESAAGPGTGELFF.

The chain employs TRBV5-5 and TRBJ1-2; 12 bases line up with TRBD1. The CDR3 sequence is 18 residues long. The junction had 15 bases not matched to a gene; V was cut back by 2 bases and J by 7 bases. Germline V gene sequence: CDR1 SGHKS, CDR2 YYEKEE (reference sequence). The CDR3 reads CASSLGPGTGGEFGGYTF. The CDR3 DNA is TGTGCCAGCAGCTTAGGTCCCGGGACAGGGGGCGAATTCGGTGGCTACACCTTC.

This rearrangement joins TRBV6-2 or TRBV6-3 to TRBJ1-1; perhaps TRBD1 as D (5 bases). Germline V gene sequence: CDR1 MNHEY, CDR2 SVGEGT. The V gene lost 4 bases and the J gene lost 8 bases, with 14 bases spanning the gap. CDR3 size: 13 residues. The chain's CDR3 is CASSFSPGQEAFF. In DNA, the CDR3 is TGTGCCAGCAGTTTCTCTCCCGGACAAGAAGCTTTCTTT.

This clone appeared a few times. CDR3 in amino acids: CASRVSGGAYEQYF. CDR3 sequence (DNA): TGTGCCAGCAGAGTTAGCGGGGGGGCCTACGAGCAGTACTTC. J is TRBJ2-7 and V is TRBV5-4, with 11 bases that match TRBD2. Germline-derived CDR1 and CDR2 are SGHNT and YYREEE (reference sequence). The V segment lost 5 bases and the J segment 2 bases; nucleotides outside the gene matches: 3. This CDR3 is 14 amino acids long.

The V and J genes are TRBV11-2 and TRBJ1-1; D ambiguous. V was shortened by 5 bases and J by 1 base, with 14 bases between the two germline ends. Germline V gene lookup returns CDR1 SGHAT and CDR2 FQNNGV. The CDR3 covers 15 residues. The CDR3 loop reads CASSRGPNKNTEAFF. As DNA, the CDR3 is TGTGCCAGCAGCCGCGGTCCAAATAAGAACACTGAAGCTTTCTTT.

J is TRBJ1-1 and V is TRBV25-1; 7 bases align to TRBD1. CDR1 MGHDK and CDR2 SYGVNS come from the germline V gene. This CDR3 region has 13 residues. Unmatched junction bases numbered 3, after V lost 8 bases and J lost 0 bases. This CDR3 is CASLDRLNTEAFF. DNA for the CDR3: TGTGCCAGCCTGGACAGGCTGAACACTGAAGCTTTCTTT. The whole variable domain, filled in from reference TRBV25-1 and TRBJ1-1, reads EADIYQTPRYLVIGTGKKITLECSQTMGHDKMYWYQQDPGMELHLIHYSYGVNSTEKGDLSSESTVSRIRTEHFPLTLESARPSHTSQYLCASLDRLNTEAFFGQGTRLTVV.

The chain is built from TRBV15 and TRBJ1-4, with 8 bases matching TRBD1. This CDR3 comprises 16 residues. The ends lost 4 bases at V and 0 bases at J; junction bases unmatched: 4. CDR1 and CDR2 (germline): LNHNV, YYDKDF (reference sequence). Here the CDR3 DNA reads TGTGCCACCAGCACCCAGGGGGCCACAACTAATGAAAAACTGTTTTTT. Its translation: CATSTQGATTNEKLFF.

The rearrangement uses TRBV11-1 and TRBJ1-6; a weak D match, TRBD1 (5 bases). Per the germline V gene, CDR1 is SGHAT and CDR2 is FQDESV (reference sequence). The V and J ends lost 3 bases and 10 bases respectively, with 10 bases between them. The CDR3 totals 13 residues. The CDR3 sequence: CASSFGGGSPLHF. CDR3 DNA sequence: TGTGCCAGCAGCTTTGGGGGGGGATCACCCCTCCACTTT.

This clone was counted only a few times. The rearrangement joins TRBV10-1 to TRBJ1-5; no clear D gene. Germline values: CDR1 WNHNN, CDR2 SYGVQD (reference sequence). V lost 9 bases and J lost 6, with 12 bases in between. The CDR3 runs 12 residues. The CDR3 here is CARKKGGQPQHF. The DNA of the CDR3 is TGCGCCAGGAAGAAGGGAGGTCAGCCCCAGCATTTT.

The chain links TRBV5-1 to TRBJ2-3; D is undetermined. Trimming removed 0 bases at V and 3 bases at J, with 5 bases between. The CDR3 consists of 13 residues. The V gene's germline CDR1 is SGHRS and CDR2 YFSETQ. Written as DNA, the CDR3 is TGCGCCAGCAGCTTGGAGCGAACAGATACGCAGTATTTT. Its protein product is CASSLERTDTQYF. The full variable domain, its missing parts supplied by reference TRBV5-1 and TRBJ2-3, is KAGVTQTPRYLIKTRGQQVTLSCSPISGHRSVSWYQQTPGQGLQFLFEYFSETQRNKGNFPGRFSGRQFSNSRSEMNVSTLELGDSALYLCASSLERTDTQYFGPGTRLTVL.

This chain joins TRBV5-1 and TRBJ1-1; D is undetermined. This CDR3 is 13 amino acids long. From germline, CDR1 is SGHRS and CDR2 YFSETQ. V was cut by 0 bases and J by 4 bases, with 7 bases left in between. The CDR3 loop is CASSLDRATEAFF. CDR3 coding DNA: TGCGCCAGCAGCTTGGACAGAGCCACTGAAGCTTTCTTT.

This chain joins TRBV5-1 and TRBJ1-1, with 7 bases aligning to TRBD1. The CDR3 length is 15 residues. The trim removed 4 bases at V and 4 bases at J, leaving 10 bases unmatched. CDR1 is SGHRS, CDR2 YFSETQ, per germline. CDR3 loop: CASSDPRQGGTEAFF. As DNA, the CDR3 is TGCGCCAGCAGCGATCCCCGACAGGGTGGCACTGAAGCTTTCTTT.

The rearrangement uses TRBV6-4 and TRBJ1-4; D might be TRBD1 (5 bases). CDR3 length equals 14 residues. V gave up 6 bases and J gave up 7 bases, with 15 bases separating them. Germline V gives CDR1 MRHNA, CDR2 SNTAGT. The CDR3 bases are TGTGCCAGCAGCCCTGGGGCAAACGTTGAAAAACTGTTTTTT. Its protein product is CASSPGANVEKLFF.

V gene TRBV7-2 combines with J gene TRBJ1-1, with 7 nucleotides matching TRBD1. Germline V lookup: CDR1 SGHTA, CDR2 FQGNSA. The CDR3 extends over 15 amino acids. Germline trimming cut 4 bases from V and 1 base from J; bases unmatched to any gene: 6. CDR3 DNA sequence: TGTGCCAGCAGCTACCGACAGGGAGGGAACACTGAAGCTTTCTTT. This codes for CASSYRQGGNTEAFF.

This sequence joins TRBV6-2 or TRBV6-3 and TRBJ1-5, with 8 positions matching TRBD1. J gave up 4 bases and V 8 bases, and 7 bases lay outside the gene matches. The CDR3 contains 14 residues. Germline V CDR1 and CDR2: MNHEY, SVGEGT. The CDR3 region is CASGLGQENQPQHF. CDR3 bases: TGTGCCAGCGGCCTGGGACAGGAGAATCAGCCCCAGCATTTT.

This clone showed up just a few times. Other DNA sequences in this specimen translate into the identical CDR3. The V gene is TRBV19, the J gene TRBJ1-5; no reliable D call. V was trimmed by 2 bases and J by 3 bases, leaving 8 bases between them. The CDR3 consists of 14 residues. The germline V gene has CDR1 LNHDA and CDR2 SQIVND (reference sequence). CDR3 sequence (DNA): TGTGCCAGTAGTATAAGAGGAGACAATCAGCCCCAGCATTTT. This gives the protein CASSIRGDNQPQHF.

The chain has TRBV6-2 or TRBV6-3 and TRBJ1-1, with a tentative D call TRBD1 (6 bases). Looked up from germline, CDR1 is MNHEY and CDR2 is SVGEGT. CDR3 size: 14 residues. Trimming stripped 2 bases from V and 6 bases from J, with 13 bases between. The CDR3 is CASSYTGQSSEAFF. CDR3 DNA: TGTGCCAGCAGTTACACGGGACAATCTTCTGAAGCTTTCTTT.

The rearrangement links TRBV28 to TRBJ2-1, with D hard to call. The CDR3 has 14 amino acids. Germline V CDR1 and CDR2: MDHEN, SYDVKM. Trimming took off 5 bases at V and 2 bases at J, with 10 bases between the two ends. The CDR3: CASSPPAAYNEQFF. The CDR3 DNA follows: TGTGCCAGCAGTCCCCCGGCGGCCTACAATGAGCAGTTCTTC. Full variable domain (rest looked up from reference TRBV28 and TRBJ2-1): DVKVTQSSRYLVKRTGEKVFLECVQDMDHENMFWYRQDPGLGLRLIYFSYDVKMKEKGDIPEGYSVSREKKERFSLILESASTNQTSMYLCASSPPAAYNEQFFGPGTRLTVL.

V usage is TRBV9 and J usage is TRBJ1-6, with a weak D call TRBD1 (6 bases). The CDR3 spans 16 residues. V was pared by 5 bases and J by 3 bases, with 15 bases between. CDR1 SGDLS and CDR2 YYNGEE come from the germline V gene. The CDR3 DNA reads as TGTGCCAGCAGTGCTGGGGGCAGGGTCTATAATTCACCCCTCCACTTT. It codes for CASSAGGRVYNSPLHF.

The rearrangement links TRBV19 to TRBJ1-6, with a possible D match to TRBD1 (6 bases). Trimming shortened V by 3 bases and J by 9 bases, and 24 bases separated the two germline ends. CDR3 length: 18 residues. Per germline, CDR1 LNHDA and CDR2 SQIVND (reference sequence). The CDR3 sequence is CASSILPQGSARTSPLHF. DNA of the CDR3: TGTGCCAGTAGTATTCTACCCCAGGGGTCAGCGCGTACTTCACCCCTCCACTTT.